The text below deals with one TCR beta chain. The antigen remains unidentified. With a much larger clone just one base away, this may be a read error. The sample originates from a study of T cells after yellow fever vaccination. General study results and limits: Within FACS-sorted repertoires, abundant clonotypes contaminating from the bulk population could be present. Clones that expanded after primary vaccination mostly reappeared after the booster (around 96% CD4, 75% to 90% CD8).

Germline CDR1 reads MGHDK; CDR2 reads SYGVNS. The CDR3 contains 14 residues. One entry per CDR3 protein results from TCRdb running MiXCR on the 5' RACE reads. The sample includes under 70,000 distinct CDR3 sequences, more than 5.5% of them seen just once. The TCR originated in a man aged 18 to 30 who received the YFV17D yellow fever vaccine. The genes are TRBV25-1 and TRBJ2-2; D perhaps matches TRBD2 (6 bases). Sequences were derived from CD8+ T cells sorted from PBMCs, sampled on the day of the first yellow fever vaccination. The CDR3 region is CTSSPGEDTGELFF. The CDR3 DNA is TGTACCAGCAGTCCGGGGGAGGACACCGGGGAGCTGTTTTTT.